Described below is a single T cell receptor beta chain sequence and its context. Antigen unknown. The data stem from a study of cytomegalovirus exposure and HLA in healthy donors. Study-level background: Both the 120 validation repertoires and the approximately 620 first-cohort repertoires used the same platform, as reported by a later analysis.

V lost 8 bases, J lost 7 bases, and 7 bases stayed unmatched. CDR1 MNHEY and CDR2 SVGAGI come from the germline V gene. The CDR3 covers 15 residues. This table comes from immunoSEQ multiplex PCR, and its TCRdb copy is limited to in-frame clones, with some not included. The sample includes 150,000 or so clones, approximately 92% seen only once; the top ten take around 9%. Overall study results and limits: The authors confirmed in vitro that a few CMV-associated chains were specific for CMV antigens. Investigators reported 150 to 200 TCR beta chains as tied to cytomegalovirus. Some public TCRs appeared in many individuals, while most sequences were rare.

The sample comprised PBMCs. This TCR was sampled from a woman in her late teens or twenties in good health and CMV-seropositive. The chain couples TRBV6-5 to TRBJ1-6, with 11 bases that match TRBD1. CDR3 DNA: TGTGCCAGCCAACTCCGGGACAGGGGGAATTCACCCCTCCACTTT. It is translated as CASQLRDRGNSPLHF.